A selection of T cell receptor beta chains follows, all from one sample in a study of blood T cell repertoires in COVID-19. Here immunoSEQ multiplex PCR was the method, and the copy in TCRdb shows in-frame clones only, minus some. The sample lists 200,000 or so clones, under 85% occurring once. Sample: PBMCs or T cells enriched from blood (not recorded which). These receptors all stem from a man aged 60-69 years who had recovered from COVID-19. Each CDR3 is given without its conserved first and last residue.

TRBV15,TRBJ2-1,ATSREVAGGSYNEQF
TRBV6-5,TRBJ2-7,ASRKDRVFTYEQY
TRBV9,TRBJ2-1,ASSSSGGSYNEQF
TRBV6-2/TRBV6-3,TRBJ2-5,ASSPGSRVGETQY
TRBV24-1,TRBJ2-1,ATSEGGASGDNEQF
TRBV15,TRBJ2-2,ATYGGAGNTGELF
TRBV7-2,TRBJ1-5,ASSQGSGLPQPQH
TRBV19,TRBJ1-1,ASTMGAYGGTEAF
TRBV7-2,TRBJ2-7,ASSTPDRAYEQY
TRBV7-9,TRBJ1-1,ASSPGRTGGNTEAF
TRBV27,TRBJ1-6,ASSLWGGSPLH
TRBV6-5,TRBJ2-7,ASQGRYEQY
TRBV7-2,TRBJ2-4,ASSPRTGDRFKNIQY
TRBV5-3,TRBJ2-1,ARSSSHQRQVYNEQF
TRBV4-3,TRBJ1-2,ASSLHPTGSNIYRGYT
TRBV12-5,TRBJ1-1,ASGWEVTEAF
TRBV6-1,TRBJ2-2,ASSENRGQGELF
TRBV24-1,TRBJ2-5,ATSLGASTQY
TRBV10-3,TRBJ1-5,AMTGETGKPQH
TRBV5-1,TRBJ1-4,ASSPTGTVANEKLF
TRBV9,TRBJ2-2,ASTPRVSSNTGELF
TRBV11-2,TRBJ1-4,ASSLDRGTNEKLF
TRBV12-3/TRBV12-4,TRBJ2-6,ASSLEGANVLT
TRBV19,TRBJ1-1,ASSTSVMNTEAF
TRBV10-3,TRBJ1-2,AISEKDSTNYGYT
TRBV7-2,TRBJ1-2,ASSLDQGTGTGYT
TRBV6-6,TRBJ1-4,ASREDSLNEKLF
TRBV19,TRBJ2-4,ASNPWPWRGKRVAKNIQY
TRBV7-2,TRBJ2-4,ASSLTLGQGQNIQY
TRBV19,TRBJ2-5,ASSRTSGGPGQETQY
TRBV11-2,TRBJ1-2,ASSLAQGVAGYT
TRBV19,TRBJ1-6,ASSILRVSDSPLH
TRBV19,TRBJ1-1,ASSTDFQNTEAF
TRBV6-2/TRBV6-3,TRBJ1-1,ASSYVAKSEAF
TRBV7-2,TRBJ2-7,ASSLGPGLWEQY
TRBV9,TRBJ2-7,ASSPKGTSGGYEQY
TRBV7-8,TRBJ1-5,ASSPGQIQPQH
TRBV29-1,TRBJ2-1,SVEGLLAGAYNEQF
TRBV2,TRBJ2-7,ASSLDRAYEQY
TRBV30,TRBJ1-4,AWSELVRGSEKLF
TRBV7-9,TRBJ2-7,ASSLSFGTGDSYEQY
TRBV11-2,TRBJ2-3,ASSHRDSQVQY
TRBV18,TRBJ1-1,ASSVDRGATEAF
TRBV7-8,TRBJ2-2,ASSLELNTGELF
TRBV5-1,TRBJ1-1,ASSLASGGHTEAF
TRBV7-2,TRBJ1-3,ASSLERTGNTIY
TRBV4-3,TRBJ2-1,ASSQEGGGNEQF
TRBV4-3,TRBJ1-2,ASSQDSRGRNSFYGYT
TRBV7-2,TRBJ1-6,ASSQRTGTNSPLH
TRBV24-1,TRBJ2-5,ATSDLTGGETQY
TRBV11-3,TRBJ2-1,ASSLDGGVTYNEQF
TRBV11-2,TRBJ2-5,ASSSRDQETQY
TRBV12-5,TRBJ1-5,ASGLARQGGNQPQH